This T cell receptor beta chain was captured in a study of blood T cell repertoires in COVID-19. Sequencing used immunoSEQ multiplex PCR; TCRdb keeps in-frame clones, though not all of them. The sample lists about 210,000 clones; roughly 89% were seen once. V lost 1 base to trimming and J lost 0 bases, with 13 bases between them. This CDR3 has 18 residues. Germline assignment: CDR1 SGHDN and CDR2 FVKESK. Each participant's cohort was designated according to participant-reported clinical history. The chain combines TRBV14 with TRBJ2-6, with D tentatively TRBD2 (5 bases). Sequencing was done on a sample of PBMCs or T cells enriched from blood (not recorded which). This receptor was taken from a man between 18 and 35 years old with acute COVID-19. The CDR3 is CASSQGLRVSSGANVLTF. The CDR3, as DNA: TGTGCCAGCAGCCAAGGATTGCGGGTGAGCTCTGGGGCCAACGTCCTGACTTTC.